The clone carrying this T cell receptor beta chain has more than one count but fewer than ten. Antigen: not known. Profiling relied on immunoSEQ multiplex PCR, and the TCRdb table lists in-frame clones only, not all of them. The repertoire has about 18,000 clones, approximately 85% of them found once; the top ten carry 60% to 80%. Blood sampling was done at baseline, cycle 4 day 1, and cycle 7 day 1. These data are taken from a study of OX40 agonist ivuxolimab in advanced cancers. Whole-study context: Enrolled patients in dose escalation had cancers that were hepatocellular carcinoma, melanoma, renal cell or head and neck cancer. The dose-escalation cohort was around 83% male, with a mean age of about 60 years, ranging roughly 20 to 90.

Whole-study findings and limits: Antigen specificity of clonally expanded peripheral T cells was not established.

The CDR3 covers 14 residues. J gave up 9 bases and V 4 bases, and 2 bases lay outside the gene matches. CDR1 is SGHAT and CDR2 is FQNNGV in the germline V gene. The chain combines TRBV11-2 with TRBJ1-6; 11 bases match TRBD1. The clonotype was recovered from an adult with an advanced solid tumor such as melanoma, head and neck, liver or kidney cancer. This specimen was CD4+ or CD8+ T cells sorted from blood, taken in a trial of the OX40 agonist ivuxolimab. CDR3 nucleotide sequence: TGTGCCAGCAGCTCCGGGACAGGGGGTTCACCCCTCCACTTT. Amino acids: CASSSGTGGSPLHF. Looking up the rest from reference TRBV11-2 and TRBJ1-6 gives the full variable domain: EAGVAQSPRYKIIEKRQSVAFWCNPISGHATLYWYQQILGQGPKLLIQFQNNGVVDDSQLPKDRFSAERLKGVDSTLKIQPAKLEDSAVYLCASSSGTGGSPLHFGNGTRLTVT.